Below are 5 T cell receptor beta chains sequenced from a single sample in a study of T cells after yellow fever vaccination. Using its own MiXCR run on the 5' RACE reads, TCRdb lists one record per CDR3 protein. The sample includes over 110,000 distinct CDR3 sequences, 7% to 9% seen only once; the top ten take about 0.73%. This specimen was CD4+ T cells sorted from PBMCs, taken 5 days after the yellow fever booster vaccination. Receptors originate from a man in his thirties or forties who received the YFV17D yellow fever vaccine.

This clonotype was observed many times. V usage is TRBV4-3 and J usage is TRBJ2-3, with D perhaps TRBD2 (6 bases). Trimming left V 0 bases short and J 2 bases short, with 15 bases between. The length of the CDR3 is 17 residues. Per the germline V gene, CDR1 is LGHNA and CDR2 is YSLEER. The CDR3 DNA follows: TGCGCCAGCAGCCAAGACGGCGGGACGGCCCTCACAGATACGCAGTATTTT. It translates to CASSQDGGTALTDTQYF.

This clonotype was recorded at least ten times. The chain employs TRBV20-1 and TRBJ2-3; no clear D. Germline CDR1 reads DFQATT; CDR2 reads SNEGSKA (reference sequence). V dropped 0 bases and J dropped 2 bases, with 6 bases sitting between them. The CDR3 length is 13 residues. The CDR3 is CSARDLATDTQYF. In nucleotides, the CDR3 is TGCAGTGCTAGAGATTTAGCCACAGATACGCAGTATTTT.

This clonotype has at least ten counts. The CDR3 region has the DNA TGCAGTACAGGGGGACTAGCGAGGTACAATGAGCAGTTCTTC. Its protein product is CSTGGLARYNEQFF. V is TRBV20-1 and J is TRBJ2-1; 10 bases agree with TRBD2. V was clipped by 8 bases and J by 4 bases; unmatched bases: 8. The CDR3 runs 14 residues. Germline CDR1 DFQATT, CDR2 SNEGSKA (reference sequence).

This clonotype appeared many times. The chain joins TRBV28 to TRBJ2-5, with TRBD1 matching over 8 bases. CDR1 MDHEN and CDR2 SYDVKM come from the germline V gene. CDR3 length: 16 amino acids. With V trimmed by 6 bases and J by 2 bases, 11 bases remained unmatched. This chain's CDR3 is CASSPTGQGAQETQYF. The CDR3 nucleotides are TGTGCCAGCAGCCCAACGGGGCAGGGGGCGCAAGAGACCCAGTACTTC.

This clonotype was counted ten times or more. This chain uses TRBV21-1 with TRBJ1-1; the tabulated D call, TRBD1, remains unverified against the DNA. TRBV21-1 is a pseudogene locus. The CDR3 spans 15 residues. The CDR3, as DNA: TGTGCCAGCAGCAACGACGGACAGGAGAACACTGAAGCTTTCTTT. Translating gives CASSNDGQENTEAFF.